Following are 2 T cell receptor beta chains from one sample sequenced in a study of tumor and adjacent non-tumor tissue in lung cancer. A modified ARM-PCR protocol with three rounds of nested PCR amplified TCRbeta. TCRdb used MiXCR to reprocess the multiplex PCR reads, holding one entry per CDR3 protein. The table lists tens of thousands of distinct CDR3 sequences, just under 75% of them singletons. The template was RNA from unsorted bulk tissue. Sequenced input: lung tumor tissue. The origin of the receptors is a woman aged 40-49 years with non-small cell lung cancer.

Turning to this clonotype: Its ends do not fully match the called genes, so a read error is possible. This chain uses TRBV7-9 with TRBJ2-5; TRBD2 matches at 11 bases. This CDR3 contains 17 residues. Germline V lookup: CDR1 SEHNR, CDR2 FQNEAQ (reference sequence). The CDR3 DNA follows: TGTGCCAGCAGCAGATCCGGGACTAGCGGTGTTCTTGAGACCCACTACTTC. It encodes CASSRSGTSGVLETHYF.

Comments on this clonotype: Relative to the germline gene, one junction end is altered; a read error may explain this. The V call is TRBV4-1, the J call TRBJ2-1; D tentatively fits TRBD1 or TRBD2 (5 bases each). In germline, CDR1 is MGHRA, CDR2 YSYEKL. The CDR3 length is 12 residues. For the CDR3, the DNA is TGTGCCAGCCGCCAGAGGGGCCATCCGCAGTTCTTT. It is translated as CASRQRGHPQFF.